The clone carrying this T cell receptor (beta chain) was recorded once. This entry comes from a study of blood T cell repertoires in COVID-19. Study in general: Specimens from acute and convalescent COVID-19 originated in the United States, Italy and Spain. Sample material is recorded as cDNA or gDNA derived from T cells, B-cell-depleted T cells, or PBMCs.

The CDR3 spans 13 residues. The V gene's germline CDR1 is SGHKS and CDR2 YYEKEE (reference sequence). The V end lost 5 bases, the J end lost 4 bases, and 10 bases lay between the germline ends. Per the study methods: Estimation of nucleated cell counts was performed using reference gene primer amplification. Sequenced by immunoSEQ multiplex PCR; TCRdb stores in-frame clones only, minus some. V, J and clone size reflect that table, while D and trimming were determined from the DNA. This sample has 200,000 to 250,000 clones, with around 88% found just once. The J gene is TRBJ2-1, the V gene TRBV5-5; the D gene is possibly TRBD2 (6 bases). The sample taken for sequencing was peripheral blood. The origin of this receptor is a woman aged 25-40 years who had recovered from COVID-19. CDR3 region: CASSRDLYNEQFF. In DNA form, the CDR3 reads TGTGCCAGCAGTCGGGACTTATACAATGAGCAGTTCTTC.